This T cell receptor beta chain comes out of a study of T-cell memory formation after mild COVID-19. Study-level findings and limits: Day 15 to 85 contracting clones showed balanced CD4/CD8; day 15 to 37 expanders favored CD4+. Within pre-infection memory, some responding clones were found, suggesting cross-reactive memory joined. Proof of SARS-CoV-2 specificity was absent for the second-wave clones that crested on day 37.

It was 5'RACE with constant-segment primers that produced the TCR alpha and TCR beta cDNA libraries, which carried sample barcodes and UMIs. TCRdb fed the 5' RACE reads into MiXCR, producing one record per CDR3 protein. Of hundreds of thousands of distinct CDR3 sequences listed, 15% were seen once; the top ten hold 2.1%. Worth noting for this clonotype: What it binds is not known.

The CDR3 loop spans 16 amino acids. Trimming pared 3 bases from V and 0 bases from J, leaving 10 bases between. Per the germline V gene, CDR1 is KGHDR and CDR2 is SFDVKD. The TCR originated in an adult woman who had mild COVID-19 (a few samples of this study predate the infection). Cell type and time point are not known. V usage is TRBV24-1 and J usage is TRBJ2-2, with a tentative D call TRBD2 (6 bases). Sample: PBMCs or a T cell subset sorted from them (not recorded which). The DNA of the CDR3 is TGTGCCACCAGTGATCCGGGACTGGCGAACACCGGGGAGCTGTTTTTT. Translating gives CATSDPGLANTGELFF.